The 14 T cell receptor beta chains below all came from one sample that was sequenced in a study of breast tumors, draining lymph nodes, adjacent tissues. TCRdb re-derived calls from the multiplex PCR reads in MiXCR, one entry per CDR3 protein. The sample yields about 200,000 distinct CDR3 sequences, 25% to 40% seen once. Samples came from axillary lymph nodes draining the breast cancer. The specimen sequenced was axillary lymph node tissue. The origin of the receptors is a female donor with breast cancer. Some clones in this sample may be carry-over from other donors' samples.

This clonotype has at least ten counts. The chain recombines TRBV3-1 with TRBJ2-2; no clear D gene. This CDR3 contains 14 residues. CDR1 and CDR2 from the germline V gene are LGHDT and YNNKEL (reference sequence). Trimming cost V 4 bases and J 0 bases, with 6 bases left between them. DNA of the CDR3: TGTGCCAGCAGCCTTCGACCGAACACCGGGGAGCTGTTTTTT. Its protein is CASSLRPNTGELFF.

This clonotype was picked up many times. The CDR3 loop reads CASTAGLLQGKLFF. Written as DNA, the CDR3 is TGTGCCAGTACGGCTGGCCTCCTCCAAGGAAAACTGTTTTTT. The chain uses TRBV19 and TRBJ1-4; D is ambiguous. The CDR3 is 14 residues long. V dropped 7 bases and J dropped 10 bases, with 19 bases sitting between them. Germline V gene data show CDR1 as LNHDA and CDR2 as SQIVND (reference sequence).

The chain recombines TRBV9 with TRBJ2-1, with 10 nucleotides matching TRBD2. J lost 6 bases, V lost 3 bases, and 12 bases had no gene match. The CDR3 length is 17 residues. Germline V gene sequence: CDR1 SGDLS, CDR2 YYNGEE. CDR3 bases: TGTGCCAGCAGCGCTTTAGGTCTAGCGGGAGTTTCCAATGAGCAGTTCTTC. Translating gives CASSALGLAGVSNEQFF.

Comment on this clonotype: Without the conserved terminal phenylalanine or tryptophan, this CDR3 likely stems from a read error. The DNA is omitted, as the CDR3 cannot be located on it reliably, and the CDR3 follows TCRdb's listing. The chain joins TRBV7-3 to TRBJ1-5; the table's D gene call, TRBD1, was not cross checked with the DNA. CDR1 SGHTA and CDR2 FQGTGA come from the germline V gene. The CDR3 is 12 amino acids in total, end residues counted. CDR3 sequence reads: CASSSDRDKGVL.

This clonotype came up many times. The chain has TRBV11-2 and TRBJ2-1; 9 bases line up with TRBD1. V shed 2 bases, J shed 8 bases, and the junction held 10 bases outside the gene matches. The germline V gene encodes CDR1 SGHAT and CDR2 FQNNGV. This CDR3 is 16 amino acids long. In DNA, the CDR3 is TGTGCCAGCAGCTTAAAGAGCGGACAGGGGTCCCATGAGCAGTTCTTC. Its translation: CASSLKSGQGSHEQFF.

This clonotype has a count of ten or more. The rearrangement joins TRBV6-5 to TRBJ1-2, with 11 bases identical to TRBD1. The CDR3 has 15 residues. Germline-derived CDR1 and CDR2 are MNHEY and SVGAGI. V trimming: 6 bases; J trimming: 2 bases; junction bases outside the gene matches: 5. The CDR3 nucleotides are TGTGCCAGCAGCGACGGGACAGGGGGGAACTATGGCTACACCTTC. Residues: CASSDGTGGNYGYTF.

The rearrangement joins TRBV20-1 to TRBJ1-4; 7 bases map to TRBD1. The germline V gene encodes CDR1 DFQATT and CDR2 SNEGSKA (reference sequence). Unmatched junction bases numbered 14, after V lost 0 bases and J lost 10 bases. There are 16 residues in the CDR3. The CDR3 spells CSAREGQGVGMLKLFF. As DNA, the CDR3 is TGCAGTGCTAGAGAAGGCCAGGGGGTGGGAATGCTAAAACTGTTTTTT.

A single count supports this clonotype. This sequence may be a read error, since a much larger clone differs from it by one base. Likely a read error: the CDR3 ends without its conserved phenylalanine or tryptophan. As DNA, the CDR3 is TGTGCCTGGAGTTCTGCCCGCCTTGGGGGGCTATCCTACGAGCAGTACCTC. It codes for CAWSSARLGGLSYEQYL. The chain combines TRBV30 with TRBJ2-7; D tentatively reads TRBD1 or TRBD2 (6 bases each). The length of the CDR3 is 17 residues. V was clipped by 2 bases and J by 1 base, with 21 bases between them. The V gene's germline CDR1 is GTSNPN and CDR2 SVGIG (reference sequence).

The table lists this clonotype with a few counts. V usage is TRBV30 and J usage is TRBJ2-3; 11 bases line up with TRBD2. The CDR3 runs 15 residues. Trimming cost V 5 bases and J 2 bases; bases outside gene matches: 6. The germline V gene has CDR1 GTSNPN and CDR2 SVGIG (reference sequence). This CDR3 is CAWGQGLADTDTQYF. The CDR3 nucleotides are TGTGCCTGGGGCCAGGGACTAGCGGACACAGATACGCAGTATTTT.

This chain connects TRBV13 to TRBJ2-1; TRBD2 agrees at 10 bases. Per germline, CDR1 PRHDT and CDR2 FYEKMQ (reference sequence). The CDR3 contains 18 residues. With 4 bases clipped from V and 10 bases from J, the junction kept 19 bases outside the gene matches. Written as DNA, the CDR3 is TGTGCCAGCAGCTCCTCACGGGGGGGTAGCGGGAGGTACTACGAGCAGTTCTTC. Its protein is CASSSSRGGSGRYYEQFF. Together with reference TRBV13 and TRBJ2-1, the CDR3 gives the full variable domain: AAGVIQSPRHLIKEKRETATLKCYPIPRHDTVYWYQQGPGQDPQFLISFYEKMQSDKGSIPDRFSAQQFSDYHSELNMSSLELGDSALYFCASSSSRGGSGRYYEQFFGPGTRLTVL.

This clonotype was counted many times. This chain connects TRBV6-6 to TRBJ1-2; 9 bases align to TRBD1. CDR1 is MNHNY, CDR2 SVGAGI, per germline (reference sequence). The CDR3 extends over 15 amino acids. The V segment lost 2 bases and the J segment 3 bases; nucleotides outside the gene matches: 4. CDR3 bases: TGTGCCAGCAGTTACGGGGACAGGGTAGACTATGGCTACACCTTC. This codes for CASSYGDRVDYGYTF.

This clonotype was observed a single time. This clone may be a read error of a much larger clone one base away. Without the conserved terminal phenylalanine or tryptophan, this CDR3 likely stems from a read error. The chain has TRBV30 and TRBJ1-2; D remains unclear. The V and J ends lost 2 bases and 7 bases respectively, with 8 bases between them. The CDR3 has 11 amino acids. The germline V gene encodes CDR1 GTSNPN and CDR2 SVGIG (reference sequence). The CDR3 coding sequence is TGTGCCTGGAGTAAAGAGGGTGGCTACACCGTC. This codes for CAWSKEGGYTV.

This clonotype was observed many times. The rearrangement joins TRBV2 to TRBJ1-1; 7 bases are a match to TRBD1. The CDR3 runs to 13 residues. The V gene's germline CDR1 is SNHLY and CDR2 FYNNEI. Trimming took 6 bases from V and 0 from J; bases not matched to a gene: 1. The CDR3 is CASSGQVNTEAFF. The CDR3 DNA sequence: TGTGCCAGCAGCGGACAGGTGAACACTGAAGCTTTCTTT.

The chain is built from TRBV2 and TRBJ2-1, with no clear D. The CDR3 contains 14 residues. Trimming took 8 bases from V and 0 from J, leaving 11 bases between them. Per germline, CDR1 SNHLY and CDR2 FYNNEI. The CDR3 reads CASLDVGSYNEQFF. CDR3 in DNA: TGTGCCAGCTTGGATGTAGGCTCCTACAATGAGCAGTTCTTC.